The text below deals with one TCR beta chain. Antigen: not known. Sequenced by immunoSEQ multiplex PCR; TCRdb stores in-frame clones only, minus some. The data contain about 34,000 clones, under 95% of them seen just once; the ten biggest clones take up 0.73%. The source of the sample is a study of T cells in localized non-small cell lung cancer. Whole-study findings and limits: T cell clonality was highest in uninvolved adjacent lung, above tumor.

The V gene's germline CDR1 is SGHNT and CDR2 YYREEE (reference sequence). This CDR3 is 14 amino acids long. Trimming removed 0 bases at V and 9 bases at J, with 13 bases between. This receptor was obtained from a woman between 35 and 75 years old with stage I lung adenocarcinoma. The material was peripheral blood, obtained before any cancer treatment. This chain joins TRBV5-4 and TRBJ1-5, with D possibly matching TRBD1 (6 bases). The CDR3 coding sequence is TGTGCCAGCAGCTTGGACAGGGCCGAATGGCCCCAGCATTTT. Protein product: CASSLDRAEWPQHF.